Presented here are 22 T cell receptor beta chains from one specimen sequenced in a study of blood T cells in healthy people across ages. The use of a sample-barcoded 5' primer and a J-beta primer mix characterized a second PCR of about 6 to 12 cycles. Using its own MiXCR run on the 5' RACE reads, TCRdb lists one record per CDR3 protein. The sample has about 1.5 million distinct CDR3 sequences, about 42% seen once. The sequencing sample was made of blood. These receptors all stem from a woman in her late teens or twenties in good health.

With regard to this clonotype: This could be a read error, since a much larger clone is one nucleotide away. The chain has TRBV5-1 and TRBJ2-7; D is uncertain. Deletions cut 4 bases from V and 2 bases from J, with 16 bases between. CDR1 and CDR2 from the germline V gene are SGHRS and YFSETQ. CDR3 length: 15 residues. CDR3 sequence reads: CASSMTRLRTYEQYF. Written as DNA, the CDR3 is TGCGCCAGCAGCATGACAAGGCTTCGCACCTACGAGCAGTACTTC.

This clonotype was detected only a few times. The chain is built from TRBV7-3 and TRBJ2-1; a weak D match, TRBD2 (6 bases). V gave up 6 bases and J gave up 0 bases, with 15 bases separating them. This CDR3 has 16 residues. Germline loops: CDR1 SGHTA, CDR2 FQGTGA. CDR3 region: CASSPRDLSSYNEQFF. The CDR3 bases are TGTGCCAGCAGTCCGCGGGACCTTAGCTCCTACAATGAGCAGTTCTTC.

This clonotype was detected a few times. The gene calls are TRBV10-2 and TRBJ2-1; TRBD2 aligns across 14 bases. CDR1 is WSHSY and CDR2 is SAAADI in the germline V gene. The CDR3 extends over 18 amino acids. Trimming removed 10 bases from V and 3 bases from J; junction bases left unmatched: 14. The CDR3 sequence: CATQGLAGETLSYNEQFF. CDR3 nucleotide sequence: TGCGCCACCCAGGGACTAGCGGGGGAAACTCTCAGCTACAATGAGCAGTTCTTC.

This chain uses TRBV12-3 or TRBV12-4 with TRBJ2-7; 9 nucleotides agree with TRBD1. V shed 5 bases, J shed 0 bases, and the junction held 8 bases outside the gene matches. CDR3 length: 16 amino acids. The CDR3 sequence is CASSGPGTGLSYEQYF. The DNA of the CDR3 is TGTGCCAGCAGTGGCCCCGGGACAGGGCTCTCCTACGAGCAGTACTTC.

This clonotype was counted a few times. The rearrangement uses TRBV9 and TRBJ2-7; D not resolved. Germline V CDR1 and CDR2: SGDLS, YYNGEE. Trimming shortened V by 4 bases and J by 2 bases, and 16 bases separated the two germline ends. The CDR3 is 15 amino acids. The CDR3 region is CASSIGVSATYEQYF. CDR3 in DNA: TGTGCCAGCAGCATTGGGGTTAGTGCTACCTACGAGCAGTACTTC.

The gene calls are TRBV10-2 and TRBJ2-7; 9 bases are shared with TRBD1. The closer fit of TRBJ2-5 to the DNA end suggests the J call may be wrong. Per the germline V gene, CDR1 is WSHSY and CDR2 is SAAADI. The CDR3 has 14 residues. The CDR3 spells CASSETTGGETQYF. DNA of the CDR3: TGCGCCAGCAGTGAGACGACAGGGGGAGAGACCCAGTACTTC.

This sequence joins TRBV7-2 and TRBJ2-2; 10 bases match TRBD1. The CDR3 contains 18 residues. The V and J ends lost 2 bases and 5 bases, in that order; junction bases with no gene match: 11. The germline gives CDR1 SGHTA, CDR2 FQGNSA. Here the CDR3 reads CASSLKRQGATRTGELFF. Written as DNA, the CDR3 is TGTGCCAGCAGCTTAAAGAGACAGGGGGCCACTCGAACCGGGGAGCTGTTTTTT.

The rearrangement links TRBV15 to TRBJ2-5; D is possibly TRBD2 (5 bases). The last part of the DNA fits TRBJ2-7 better; the J call may be wrong. The CDR3 consists of 16 residues. The germline V gene encodes CDR1 LNHNV and CDR2 YYDKDF (reference sequence). CDR3 sequence reads: CATSRAGGGPNYEQYF. The CDR3, as DNA: TGTGCCACCAGCAGAGCAGGAGGCGGACCAAACTACGAGCAGTACTTC.

This clonotype was detected a few times. This rearrangement joins TRBV12-3 or TRBV12-4 to TRBJ1-2; possible D gene TRBD1, 5 bases. V was trimmed by 7 bases and J by 7 bases, leaving 19 bases between them. This CDR3 has 14 amino acids. In DNA form, the CDR3 reads TGTGCCAGCACCTCCCCGGGACGTGAGGCTGGCTACACCTTC. Amino acids: CASTSPGREAGYTF.

This clonotype was seen a single time. The chain recombines TRBV29-1 with TRBJ2-5; D is tentatively TRBD1 or TRBD2 (5 bases each). V was cut by 6 bases and J by 0 bases, with 14 bases left in between. Germline CDR1 and CDR2: SQVTM and ANQGSEA. The CDR3 has 14 amino acids. The CDR3 is CSVAPPGHQETQYF. Written as DNA, the CDR3 is TGCAGCGTCGCACCCCCGGGACACCAAGAGACCCAGTACTTC.

This clonotype came up a few times. The chain employs TRBV4-1 and TRBJ2-5; D uncertain. With 7 bases removed from V and 7 bases from J, the gap between germline ends came to 7 bases. Germline CDR1 reads MGHRA; CDR2 reads YSYEKL. CDR3 length: 10 residues. CDR3 nucleotide sequence: TGCGCCAGCACCTCCCGGACCCAGTACTTC. Residues: CASTSRTQYF.

This rearrangement joins TRBV11-1 to TRBJ2-1; perhaps TRBD2 as D (5 bases). The germline V gene encodes CDR1 SGHAT and CDR2 FQDESV (reference sequence). Trimming cost V 3 bases and J 1 base, with 13 bases left between them. The CDR3 has 16 amino acids. CDR3: CASSLVTRSSYNEQFF. Written as DNA, the CDR3 is TGTGCCAGCAGCTTGGTTACTAGATCTTCCTACAATGAGCAGTTCTTC. Looking up the rest from reference TRBV11-1 and TRBJ2-1 gives the full variable domain: EAEVAQSPRYKITEKSQAVAFWCDPISGHATLYWYRQILGQGPELLVQFQDESVVDDSQLPKDRFSAERLKGVDSTLKIQPAELGDSAMYLCASSLVTRSSYNEQFFGPGTRLTVL.

The CDR3 here is CASSQTGITGELFF. The CDR3 DNA sequence: TGCGCCAGCAGCCAGACAGGGATAACCGGGGAGCTGTTTTTT. This chain joins TRBV4-1 and TRBJ2-2; 7 bases are a match to TRBD1. With V trimmed by 3 bases and J by 5 bases, 3 bases remained unmatched. This CDR3 contains 14 residues. Germline V gene data show CDR1 as MGHRA and CDR2 as YSYEKL.

This clonotype appeared many times. The CDR3 nucleotides are TGCGCCAGCAGCCAAGGGCAGTATAATTCACCCCTCCACTTT. Encoded protein: CASSQGQYNSPLHF. This chain links TRBV4-3 with TRBJ1-6, with no clear D. The CDR3 contains 14 residues. Germline CDR1 is LGHNA and CDR2 is YSLEER. Trimming took off 1 base at V and 4 bases at J, with 5 bases between the two ends.

This clonotype was seen just once. V usage is TRBV20-1 and J usage is TRBJ2-1, with a tentative D call TRBD2 (6 bases). Deletions cut 5 bases from V and 5 bases from J, with 16 bases between. The CDR3 length is 14 residues. From germline, CDR1 is DFQATT and CDR2 SNEGSKA (reference sequence). CDR3: CSARGTLVDNEQFF. The CDR3 nucleotides read TGCAGTGCTCGCGGGACTCTCGTCGACAATGAGCAGTTCTTC.

This sequence joins TRBV25-1 and TRBJ2-5; either TRBD1 or TRBD2 may fit D (5 bases each). The DNA matches TRBJ2-7 better at its end, which makes the J call doubtful. The germline V gene has CDR1 MGHDK and CDR2 SYGVNS. CDR3 length: 14 residues. The CDR3 sequence: CASSARDQAVEQYF. CDR3 bases: TGTGCCAGCAGTGCCAGGGATCAAGCGGTCGAGCAGTACTTC.

The chain carries TRBV3-1 and TRBJ2-7; D not resolved. Gene TRBJ2-5 matches the end of the DNA better, so the J call may be wrong. This CDR3 spans 14 amino acids. Germline values: CDR1 LGHDT, CDR2 YNNKEL (reference sequence). DNA for the CDR3: TGTGCCAGCAGCCAAGATGGGGTCCATGGGACCCAGTACTTC. Its translation is CASSQDGVHGTQYF.

The J gene is TRBJ2-1, the V gene TRBV6-5, with D unresolved. Trimming took off 2 bases at V and 0 bases at J, with 11 bases between the two ends. This CDR3 spans 16 amino acids. Germline CDR1 MNHEY, CDR2 SVGAGI. This CDR3 is CASSYGVEASYNEQFF. The DNA of the CDR3 is TGTGCCAGCAGTTACGGCGTCGAGGCCTCCTACAATGAGCAGTTCTTC.

The chain links TRBV6-1 to TRBJ2-2; TRBD2 matches 10 bases. CDR3 length equals 16 residues. CDR1 and CDR2 from the germline V gene are MNHNS and SASEGT. V was clipped by 4 bases and J by 4 bases; unmatched bases: 6. The CDR3 coding sequence is TGTGCCAGCAGTGCCCAGCGGGAGGGCCCCACCGGGGAGCTGTTTTTT. It is translated as CASSAQREGPTGELFF.

The sample holds a few counts of this clonotype. The chain joins TRBV30 to TRBJ2-1, with 9 bases that match TRBD1. V was pared by 5 bases and J by 3 bases, with 5 bases of the junction left unmatched. This CDR3 has 14 residues. The germline V gene has CDR1 GTSNPN and CDR2 SVGIG (reference sequence). CDR3 in amino acids: CAWYPGQGYNEQFF. CDR3 in DNA: TGTGCCTGGTACCCGGGACAGGGCTACAATGAGCAGTTCTTC.

The genes are TRBV12-3 or TRBV12-4 and TRBJ1-5, with D unresolved. The CDR3 loop spans 16 amino acids. V lost 2 bases and J 0 bases, leaving 11 bases between the germline ends. CDR3 sequence (DNA): TGTGCCAGCAGTTTATTGGCAGCGTATAGCAATCAGCCCCAGCATTTT. It encodes CASSLLAAYSNQPQHF.

This clonotype appeared a few times. The rearrangement links TRBV7-2 to TRBJ2-1; D perhaps matches TRBD1 (6 bases). The CDR3 sequence is 16 residues long. Germline V gives CDR1 SGHTA, CDR2 FQGNSA. V was clipped by 1 base and J by 1 base, with 11 bases between them. CDR3 protein: CASSLVRGDSYNEQFF. The CDR3 DNA reads TGTGCCAGCAGCTTAGTCAGGGGAGATTCCTACAATGAGCAGTTCTTC.